A selection of T cell receptor beta chains follows, all from one sample in a study of T cells expressing NK-cell markers. TCRdb derives one entry per CDR3 protein from the 5' RACE reads, leaving out DNA. In total, the table holds over 150,000 distinct CDR3 sequences. The source material was blood T cells: a sorted CD56 or NKG2C T cell subset, CD4+ or CD8+ T cells, or bulk PBMC T cells (not recorded which). The receptors come from a woman aged 45-59 years in good health. Both conserved end residues are part of each CDR3. The order of the fields is J gene, V gene, CDR3 protein.

TRBJ2-2,TRBV7-8,CASSLEYRGEPGELFF
TRBJ1-2,TRBV2,CASVSRAGGYTF
TRBJ2-5,TRBV19,CASSIGRGADQETQYF
TRBJ2-1,TRBV5-6,CASTIGDEQFF
TRBJ2-1,TRBV19,CASSNRGRRGLVGHNEQFF
TRBJ1-1,TRBV29-1,CSARTGNTEAFF
TRBJ2-5,TRBV5-4,CASSLPGAGGEETQYF
TRBJ2-2,TRBV29-1,CSAVPRSGARDTGELFF
TRBJ1-2,TRBV2,CASSGAVANYGYTF
TRBJ2-7,TRBV25-1,CASSELTSSYEQYF
TRBJ2-5,TRBV7-9,CASSLAGDFQETQYF
TRBJ2-7,TRBV10-3,CAISDPAAGGEYEQYF
TRBJ1-1,TRBV7-2,CASSLGGGMTEAFF